Listed below are T cell receptor beta chains from one sample, sequenced in a study of human T cells and chemical hapten exposure. TCRdb ran MiXCR on the RACE reads and lists one entry per CDR3 protein. The sample includes 84,000 or so distinct CDR3 sequences, 9.5% to 13% of them seen just once. Sequencing was performed on whole blood, taken in connection with sensitization to the hapten diphenylcyclopropenone (DPC). These receptors all stem from a woman aged 25 to 39 with alopecia areata. Some clones in this sample may be carry-over from other donors' samples. Both conserved end residues are part of each CDR3. The order of the fields is D gene, V gene, J gene, clone size, CDR3 DNA, CDR3 protein. D genes are given only for firm matches. Clone size is stated in some rows and not others, as once, few, many or a class when expanded.

-,TRBV6-5,TRBJ1-3,many,TGTGCCAGCAGCCCCCGGGTACGCTCTGGAAACACCATATATTTT,CASSPRVRSGNTIYF
TRBD2,TRBV12-3/TRBV12-4,TRBJ2-5,few,TGTGCCAGCACCGGAGAGCGGGGGGTTGAAGAGACCCAGTACTTC,CASTGERGVEETQYF
-,TRBV6-2/TRBV6-3,TRBJ1-2,many,TGTGCCAGCAGTGCGCCAGTTCCAAACTATGGCTACACCTTC,CASSAPVPNYGYTF
-,TRBV21-1,TRBJ1-6,many,TGTGCCAGCACCCTAGATAGCTCCTATAATTCACCCCTCCACTTT,CASTLDSSYNSPLHF
TRBD1,TRBV19,TRBJ2-2,many,TGTGCCAGTAGCTCTGACAGGGGGCCTGGCACCGGGGAGCTGTTTTTT,CASSSDRGPGTGELFF
-,TRBV3-1,TRBJ2-1,many,TGTGCCAGCAGCCAAGGTTTTGTCACAGATGGGCCCTACAATGAGCAGTTCTTC,CASSQGFVTDGPYNEQFF
-,TRBV19,TRBJ1-4,many,TGTGCCAGTAGTAAACAGGCGGGAACTAATGAAAAACTGTTTTTT,CASSKQAGTNEKLFF
TRBD1,TRBV4-1,TRBJ1-1,few,TGCGCCAGCAGCCAAGATGGGACAGGCTTAACTGAAGCTTTCTTT,CASSQDGTGLTEAFF
-,TRBV6-2/TRBV6-3,TRBJ1-5,many,TGTGCCAGCAGTTACATGACGGTGGATCAGCCCCAGCATTTT,CASSYMTVDQPQHF
TRBD1,TRBV14,TRBJ2-5,many,TGTGCCAGCAGCCTACGACAGGGGGTGGTAGAGACCCAGTACTTC,CASSLRQGVVETQYF
TRBD1,TRBV19,TRBJ1-2,-,TGTGCGGTAGGGGGCATCTATGGCTACACCTTC,CAVGGIYGYTF
-,TRBV6-6,TRBJ1-3,many,TGTGCCAGCAGTTACATCCGGGGGCCCTTAGACTCTGGAAACACCATATATTTT,CASSYIRGPLDSGNTIYF
-,TRBV11-2,TRBJ1-2,many,TGTGCCAGCAGCTTAGAATCGGGGCAAGGCTATGGCTACACCTTC,CASSLESGQGYGYTF
-,TRBV28,TRBJ1-1,many,TGTGCCAGCAGTTTCAGGAATCGCATGAACACTGAAGCTTTCTTT,CASSFRNRMNTEAFF
TRBD2,TRBV3-1,TRBJ2-1,-,TGTGCCAGCAACCCGGGACTAGCGGGATCCAATGAGCAGTTCTTC,CASNPGLAGSNEQFF
TRBD1,TRBV6-2/TRBV6-3,TRBJ2-7,few,TGTGCCAGCAGTTACCCCGGACAGGGGGAGCGCGAGCAGTACTTC,CASSYPGQGEREQYF
TRBD1,TRBV6-5,TRBJ1-1,few,TGTGCCAGCCAGGCCCAAGCCGGGACAGGGAAGACTGAAGCTTTCTTT,CASQAQAGTGKTEAFF
TRBD1,TRBV7-2,TRBJ1-5,few,TGTGCCAGCAGCCTGGGACAGTATAGCAATCAGCCCCAGCATTTT,CASSLGQYSNQPQHF
-,TRBV28,TRBJ1-4,many,TGTGCCAGCAGTTCCCCGCGTGGAGGGGCTAATGAAAAACTGTTTTTT,CASSSPRGGANEKLFF